This TCR beta chain was observed in a study of cytomegalovirus exposure and HLA in healthy donors. CDR1 is MNHEY, CDR2 SMNVEV, per germline (reference sequence). V dropped 1 base and J dropped 6; count of bases not matched to a gene: 3. The CDR3 is 14 residues long. The PCR used 60 Vbeta and 13 Jbeta primers. Profiled with immunoSEQ multiplex PCR; TCRdb holds only in-frame clones, not every one. The data show around 64,000 clones, roughly 88% seen once. The clonotype comes from a woman aged 25 to 45 in good health and CMV-seronegative. The chain is built from TRBV27 and TRBJ2-1; TRBD1 agrees at 7 bases. The specimen was PBMCs. CDR3 nucleotide sequence: TGTGCCAGCAGTTTATGGACAGGACTCAATGAGCAGTTCTTC. Amino acid sequence: CASSLWTGLNEQFF.